This T cell receptor (beta chain) originates from a study of shared clonotypes between healthy human individuals. CD45RO negativity and positive selection for CCR7 defined naive CD8 cells, a population that excluded terminally differentiated effector memory CD45RA+ cells. Produced via immunoSEQ multiplex PCR; TCRdb's table is partial and in-frame only. Of around 2.1 million clones detected, roughly 91% appear once; the ten largest clones hold more than 1.5%. The CDR3 is 15 amino acids. Trimming took 0 bases from V and 2 from J, leaving 11 bases between them. Germline V gives CDR1 SEHNR, CDR2 FQNEAQ (reference sequence).

The chain is built from TRBV7-9 and TRBJ2-7, with D perhaps matching TRBD2 (5 bases). The receptor's source is a man younger than 35 in good health. Some clones in this sample may be carry-over from other donors' samples. Sequenced sample: naive CD8+ T cells from PBMCs. The CDR3 loop reads CASSLARDLTYEQYF. Written as DNA, the CDR3 is TGTGCCAGCAGCTTAGCACGGGATCTAACCTACGAGCAGTACTTC.